The sequence of this TCR beta chain was determined in a study of OX40 agonist ivuxolimab in advanced cancers. Study-level information: Under the entry rules, prior anti-PD-1, anti-PD-L1 or anti-CTLA-4 therapy was allowed, and about 40% had some.

Germline V gene lookup returns CDR1 PRHDT and CDR2 FYEKMQ (reference sequence). Trimming took off 0 bases at V and 14 bases at J, with 14 bases between the two ends. This CDR3 has 14 residues. Method: immunoSEQ multiplex PCR; TCRdb's copy keeps in-frame clones and lacks some. The sample has more than 45,000 clones; about nine tenths are singletons. Study-wide findings and caveats: Expanded clones were, on average, more numerous among CD8+ T cells than CD4+.

Remarks on this clone: Its antigen is not identified.

This specimen consisted of CD4+ or CD8+ T cells sorted from blood, obtained in a trial of the OX40 agonist ivuxolimab. This rearrangement joins TRBV13 to TRBJ1-6; a weak D match, TRBD1 (5 bases). The clonotype comes from an adult with an advanced solid tumor such as melanoma, head and neck, liver or kidney cancer. The CDR3 DNA reads TGTGCCAGCAGCTTAGGAGGGGCCTTCGGGGCCCTCCACTTT. Translating gives CASSLGGAFGALHF.